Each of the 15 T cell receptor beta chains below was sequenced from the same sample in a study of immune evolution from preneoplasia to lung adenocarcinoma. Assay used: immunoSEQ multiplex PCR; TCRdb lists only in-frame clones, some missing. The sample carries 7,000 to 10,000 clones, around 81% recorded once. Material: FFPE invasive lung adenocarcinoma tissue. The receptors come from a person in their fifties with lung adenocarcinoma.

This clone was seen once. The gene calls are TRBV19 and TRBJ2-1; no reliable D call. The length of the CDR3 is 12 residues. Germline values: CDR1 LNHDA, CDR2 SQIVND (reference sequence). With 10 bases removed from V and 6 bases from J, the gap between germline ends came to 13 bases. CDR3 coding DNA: TGTGCCACCAGATCCCCGGGCAATGAGCAGTTCTTC. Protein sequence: CATRSPGNEQFF.

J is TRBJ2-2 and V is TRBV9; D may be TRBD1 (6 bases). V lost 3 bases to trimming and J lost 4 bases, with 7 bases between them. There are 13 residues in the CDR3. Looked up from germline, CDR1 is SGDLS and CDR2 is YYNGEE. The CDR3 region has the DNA TGTGCCAGCAGCGGGGGGCCCACCGGGGAGCTGTTTTTT. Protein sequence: CASSGGPTGELFF.

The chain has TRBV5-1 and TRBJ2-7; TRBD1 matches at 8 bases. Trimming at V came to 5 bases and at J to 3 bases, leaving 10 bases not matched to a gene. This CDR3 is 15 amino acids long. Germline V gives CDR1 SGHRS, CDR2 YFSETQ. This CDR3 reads CASRSQGQANYEQYF. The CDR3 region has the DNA TGCGCCAGCAGATCCCAGGGACAGGCGAACTACGAGCAGTACTTC.

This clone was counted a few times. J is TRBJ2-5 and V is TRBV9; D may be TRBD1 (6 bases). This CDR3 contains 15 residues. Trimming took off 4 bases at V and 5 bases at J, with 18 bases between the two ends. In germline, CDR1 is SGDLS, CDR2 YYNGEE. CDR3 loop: CASSSTGSLWETQYF. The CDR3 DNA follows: TGTGCCAGCAGCTCGACAGGCTCACTCTGGGAGACCCAGTACTTC.

The CDR3 nucleotides read TGCGCCAGCAGCCCCTCCCTCACAGATACGCAGTATTTT. Translating it yields CASSPSLTDTQYF. The chain combines TRBV5-1 with TRBJ2-3; D unclear. Germline V lookup: CDR1 SGHRS, CDR2 YFSETQ. CDR3 length: 13 amino acids. Trimming took off 4 bases at V and 2 bases at J, with 8 bases between the two ends. Supplemented by reference TRBV5-1 and TRBJ2-3, the full variable domain reads KAGVTQTPRYLIKTRGQQVTLSCSPISGHRSVSWYQQTPGQGLQFLFEYFSETQRNKGNFPGRFSGRQFSNSRSEMNVSTLELGDSALYLCASSPSLTDTQYFGPGTRLTVL.

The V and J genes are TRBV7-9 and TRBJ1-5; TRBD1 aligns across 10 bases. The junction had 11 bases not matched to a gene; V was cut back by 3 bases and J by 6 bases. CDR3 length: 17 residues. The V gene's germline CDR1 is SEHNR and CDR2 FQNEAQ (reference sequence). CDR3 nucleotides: TGTGCCAGCAGCTTGGGCGAAGGGACAGGGGATAGTCAGCCCCAGCATTTT. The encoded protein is CASSLGEGTGDSQPQHF.

CDR3 in DNA: TGTGCCAGCTCACCACAGGGCCAGGGAGGCTACGAGCAGTACTTC. This encodes CASSPQGQGGYEQYF. The chain has TRBV18 and TRBJ2-7; possible D gene TRBD2, 6 bases. The V end was cut by 1 base, the J end by 3 bases, with 13 bases between. Per germline, CDR1 KGHSH and CDR2 LQKENI. This CDR3 spans 15 amino acids.

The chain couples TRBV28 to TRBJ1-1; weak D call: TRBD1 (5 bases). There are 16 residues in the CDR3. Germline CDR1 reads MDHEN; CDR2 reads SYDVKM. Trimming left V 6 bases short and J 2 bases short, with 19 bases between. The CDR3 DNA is TGTGCCAGCAGCACAACTCAAGGGGCAGGCAACACTGAAGCTTTCTTT. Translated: CASSTTQGAGNTEAFF.

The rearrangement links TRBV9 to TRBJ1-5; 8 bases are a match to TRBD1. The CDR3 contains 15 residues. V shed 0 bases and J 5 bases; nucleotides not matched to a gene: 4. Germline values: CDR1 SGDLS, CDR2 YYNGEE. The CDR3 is CASSVGAGGDQPQHF. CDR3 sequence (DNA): TGTGCCAGCAGCGTAGGGGCAGGGGGCGATCAGCCCCAGCATTTT.

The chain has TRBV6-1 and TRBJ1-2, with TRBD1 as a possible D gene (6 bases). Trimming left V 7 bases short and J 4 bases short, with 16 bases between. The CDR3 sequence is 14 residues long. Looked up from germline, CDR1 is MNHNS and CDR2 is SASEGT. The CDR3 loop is CASTPTGSFYGYTF. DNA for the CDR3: TGTGCCAGCACCCCTACAGGGTCCTTCTATGGCTACACCTTC.

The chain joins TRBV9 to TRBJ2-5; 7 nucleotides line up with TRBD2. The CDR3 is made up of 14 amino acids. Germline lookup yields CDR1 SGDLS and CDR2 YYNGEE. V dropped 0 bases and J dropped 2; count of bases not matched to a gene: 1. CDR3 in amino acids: CASSVGGGQETQYF. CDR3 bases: TGTGCCAGCAGCGTAGGGGGAGGGCAAGAGACCCAGTACTTC.

CDR3 amino acids: CAGAEGNTEAFF. CDR3 coding DNA: TGTGCCGGAGCTGAGGGGAACACTGAAGCTTTCTTT. V usage is TRBV2 and J usage is TRBJ1-1; D not resolved. The CDR3 contains 12 residues. Germline V gene lookup returns CDR1 SNHLY and CDR2 FYNNEI. V dropped 11 bases and J dropped 1 base, with 11 bases sitting between them.

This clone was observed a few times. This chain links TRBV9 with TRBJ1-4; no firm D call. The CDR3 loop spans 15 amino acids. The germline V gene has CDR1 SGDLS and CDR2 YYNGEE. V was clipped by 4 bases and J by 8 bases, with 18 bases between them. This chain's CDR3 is CASSPGRAVGEKLFF. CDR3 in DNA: TGTGCCAGCAGCCCAGGACGGGCGGTCGGGGAAAAACTGTTTTTT. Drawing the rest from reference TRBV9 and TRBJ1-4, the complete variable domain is DSGVTQTPKHLITATGQRVTLRCSPRSGDLSVYWYQQSLDQGLQFLIQYYNGEERAKGNILERFSAQQFPDLHSELNLSSLELGDSALYFCASSPGRAVGEKLFFGSGTQLSVL.

The chain's CDR3 is CAWSLMDQPQHF. The CDR3 DNA reads TGTGCCTGGAGTTTAATGGATCAGCCCCAGCATTTT. The J gene is TRBJ1-5, the V gene TRBV30; D is unresolved. Germline CDR1 reads GTSNPN; CDR2 reads SVGIG (reference sequence). The CDR3 sequence is 12 residues long. V lost 2 bases to trimming and J lost 5 bases, with 7 bases between them.

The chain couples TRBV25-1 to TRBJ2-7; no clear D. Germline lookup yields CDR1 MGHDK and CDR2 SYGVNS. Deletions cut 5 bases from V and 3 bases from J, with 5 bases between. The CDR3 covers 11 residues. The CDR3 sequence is CASSQYYEQYF. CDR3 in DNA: TGTGCCAGCAGTCAGTACTACGAGCAGTACTTC.